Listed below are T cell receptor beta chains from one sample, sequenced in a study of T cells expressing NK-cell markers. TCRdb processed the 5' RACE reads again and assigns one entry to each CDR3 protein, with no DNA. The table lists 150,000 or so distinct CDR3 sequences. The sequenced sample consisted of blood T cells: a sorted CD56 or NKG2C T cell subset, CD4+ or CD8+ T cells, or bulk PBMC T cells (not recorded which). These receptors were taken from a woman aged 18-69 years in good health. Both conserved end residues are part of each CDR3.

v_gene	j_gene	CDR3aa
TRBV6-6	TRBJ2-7	CASSYEGPLQNF
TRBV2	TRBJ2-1	CASSDGRGLRNEQFF
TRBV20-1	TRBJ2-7	CSAKALAGTLSSYEQYF
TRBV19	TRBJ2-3	CASNVAGATDTQYF
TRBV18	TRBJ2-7	CASSPNYGTGTNYEQYF
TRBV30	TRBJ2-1	CAWSAQQEQFF
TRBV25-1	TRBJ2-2	CASSRQGQGVGRTGELFF
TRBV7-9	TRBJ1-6	CASSADFFSPLHF
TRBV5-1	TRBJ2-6	CASSLGRVPDSGANVLTF
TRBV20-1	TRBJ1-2	CSARRWREGYTF
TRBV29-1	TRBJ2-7	CSVESPLSYEQYF
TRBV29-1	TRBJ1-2	CSVWGTNGYTF